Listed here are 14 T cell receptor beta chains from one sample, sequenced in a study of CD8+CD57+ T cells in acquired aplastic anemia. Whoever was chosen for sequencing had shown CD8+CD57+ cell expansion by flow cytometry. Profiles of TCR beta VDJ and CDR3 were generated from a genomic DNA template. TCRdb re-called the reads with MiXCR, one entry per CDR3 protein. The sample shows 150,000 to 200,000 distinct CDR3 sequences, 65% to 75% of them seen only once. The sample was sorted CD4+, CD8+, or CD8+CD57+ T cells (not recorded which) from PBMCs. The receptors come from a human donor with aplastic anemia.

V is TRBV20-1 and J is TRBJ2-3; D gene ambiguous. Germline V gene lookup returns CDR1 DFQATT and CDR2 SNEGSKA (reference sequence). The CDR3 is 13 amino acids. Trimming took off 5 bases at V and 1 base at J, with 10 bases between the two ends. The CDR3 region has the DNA TGCAGTGCTCGGAGCATCGGCACAGATACGCAGTATTTT. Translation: CSARSIGTDTQYF.

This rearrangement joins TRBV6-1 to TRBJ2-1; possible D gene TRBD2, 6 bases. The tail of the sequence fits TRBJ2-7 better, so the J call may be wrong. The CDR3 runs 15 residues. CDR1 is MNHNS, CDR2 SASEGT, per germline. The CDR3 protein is CASSEAGEAYNEQYV. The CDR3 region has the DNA TGTGCCAGCAGTGAAGCGGGGGAGGCGTACAATGAGCAGTACGTC.

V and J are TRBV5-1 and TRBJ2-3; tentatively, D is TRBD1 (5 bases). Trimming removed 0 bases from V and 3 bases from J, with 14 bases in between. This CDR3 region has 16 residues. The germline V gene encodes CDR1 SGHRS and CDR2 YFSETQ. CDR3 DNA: TGCGCCAGCAGCTTGGACGGTGGCAGGGTGACAGATACGCAGTATTTT. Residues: CASSLDGGRVTDTQYF.

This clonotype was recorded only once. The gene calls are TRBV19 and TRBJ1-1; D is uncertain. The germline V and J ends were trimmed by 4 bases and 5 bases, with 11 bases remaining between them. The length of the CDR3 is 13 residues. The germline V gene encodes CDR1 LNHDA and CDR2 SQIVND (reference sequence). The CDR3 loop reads CASSTGGWTEAFF. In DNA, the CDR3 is TGTGCCAGTAGTACGGGAGGGTGGACTGAAGCTTTCTTT. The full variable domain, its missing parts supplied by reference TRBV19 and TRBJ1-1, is DGGITQSPKYLFRKEGQNVTLSCEQNLNHDAMYWYRQDPGQGLRLIYYSQIVNDFQKGDIAEGYSVSREKKESFPLTVTSAQKNPTAFYLCASSTGGWTEAFFGQGTRLTVV.

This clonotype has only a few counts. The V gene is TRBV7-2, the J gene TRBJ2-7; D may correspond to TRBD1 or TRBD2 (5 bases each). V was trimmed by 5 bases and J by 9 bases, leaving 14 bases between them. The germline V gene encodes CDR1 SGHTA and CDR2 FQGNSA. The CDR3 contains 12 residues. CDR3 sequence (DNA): TGTGCCAGCAGCGCAACCCTCGGGACGCAGTACTTC. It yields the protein CASSATLGTQYF.

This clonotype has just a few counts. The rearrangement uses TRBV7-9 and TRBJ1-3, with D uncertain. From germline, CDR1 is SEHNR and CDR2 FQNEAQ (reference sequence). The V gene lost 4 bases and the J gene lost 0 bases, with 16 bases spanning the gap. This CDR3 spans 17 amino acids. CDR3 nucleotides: TGTGCCAGCAGCTCCCTTGGTGGGCCGGTCTCTGGAAACACCATATATTTT. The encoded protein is CASSSLGGPVSGNTIYF. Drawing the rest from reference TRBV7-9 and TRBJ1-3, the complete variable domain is DTGVSQNPRHKITKRGQNVTFRCDPISEHNRLYWYRQTLGQGPEFLTYFQNEAQLEKSRLLSDRFSAERPKGSFSTLEIQRTEQGDSAMYLCASSSLGGPVSGNTIYFGEGSWLTVV.

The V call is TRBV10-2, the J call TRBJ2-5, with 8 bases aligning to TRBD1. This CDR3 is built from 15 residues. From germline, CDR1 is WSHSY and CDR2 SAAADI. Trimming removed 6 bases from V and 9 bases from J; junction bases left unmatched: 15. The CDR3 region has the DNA TGCGCCAGCAGCGGACAGGGCACCTACAATGAGGCCCAGTACTTC. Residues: CASSGQGTYNEAQYF.

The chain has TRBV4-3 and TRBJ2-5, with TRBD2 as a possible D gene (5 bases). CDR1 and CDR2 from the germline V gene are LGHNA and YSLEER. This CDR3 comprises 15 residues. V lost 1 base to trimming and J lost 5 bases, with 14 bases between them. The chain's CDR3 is CASSQGLGERETQYF. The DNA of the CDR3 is TGCGCCAGCAGCCAAGGTCTCGGGGAGCGGGAGACCCAGTACTTC.

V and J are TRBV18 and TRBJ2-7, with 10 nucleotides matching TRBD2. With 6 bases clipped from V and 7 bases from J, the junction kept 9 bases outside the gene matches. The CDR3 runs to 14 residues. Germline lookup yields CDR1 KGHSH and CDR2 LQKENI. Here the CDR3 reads CASSRGLAAGEQYF. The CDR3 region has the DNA TGTGCCAGCTCCCGCGGACTAGCGGCTGGGGAGCAGTACTTC. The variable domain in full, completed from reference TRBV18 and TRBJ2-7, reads NAGVMQNPRHLVRRRGQEARLRCSPMKGHSHVYWYRQLPEEGLKFMVYLQKENIIDESGMPKERFSAEFPKEGPSILRIQQVVRGDSAAYFCASSRGLAAGEQYFGPGTRLTVT.

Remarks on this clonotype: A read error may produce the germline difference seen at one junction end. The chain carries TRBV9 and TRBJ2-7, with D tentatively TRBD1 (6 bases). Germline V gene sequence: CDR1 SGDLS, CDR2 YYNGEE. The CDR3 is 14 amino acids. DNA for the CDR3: TGTGCCAGCAGCAGGGGGTCGGATCCCTACGGGCAGTACTTC. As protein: CASSRGSDPYGQYF.

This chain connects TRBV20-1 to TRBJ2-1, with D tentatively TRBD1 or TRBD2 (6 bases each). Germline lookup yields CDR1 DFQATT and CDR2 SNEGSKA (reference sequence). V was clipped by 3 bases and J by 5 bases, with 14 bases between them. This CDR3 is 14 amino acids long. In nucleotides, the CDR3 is TGCAGTGCTAGTAAGGGGGAGGCCCACAATGAGCAGTTCTTC. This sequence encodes CSASKGEAHNEQFF.

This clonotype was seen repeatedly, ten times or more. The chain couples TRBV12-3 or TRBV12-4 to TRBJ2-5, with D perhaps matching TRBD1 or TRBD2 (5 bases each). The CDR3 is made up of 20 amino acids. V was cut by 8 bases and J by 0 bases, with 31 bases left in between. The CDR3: CASRQFPRHLTLGDQETQYF. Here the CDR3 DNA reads TGTGCCAGCCGCCAATTCCCTCGCCACCTCACACTAGGGGACCAAGAGACCCAGTACTTC.

In nucleotides, the CDR3 is TGCGCCACAGGGGGCGCGGGCAACACCGGGGAGCTGTTTTTT. Encoded protein: CATGGAGNTGELFF. The chain links TRBV5-1 to TRBJ2-2; 8 bases match TRBD1. The CDR3 is 14 residues long. Trimming took 9 bases from V and 2 from J; bases not matched to a gene: 6. Germline-derived CDR1 and CDR2 are SGHRS and YFSETQ.

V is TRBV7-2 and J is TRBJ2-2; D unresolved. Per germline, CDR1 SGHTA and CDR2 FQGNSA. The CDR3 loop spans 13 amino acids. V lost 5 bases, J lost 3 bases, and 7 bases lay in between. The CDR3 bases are TGTGCCAGCAGCCCGATTGACACCGGGGAGCTGTTTTTT. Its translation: CASSPIDTGELFF. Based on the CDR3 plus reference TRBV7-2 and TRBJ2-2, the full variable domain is GAGVSQSPSNKVTEKGKDVELRCDPISGHTALYWYRQSLGQGLEFLIYFQGNSAPDKSGLPSDRFSAERTGGSVSTLTIQRTQQEDSAVYLCASSPIDTGELFFGEGSRLTVL.